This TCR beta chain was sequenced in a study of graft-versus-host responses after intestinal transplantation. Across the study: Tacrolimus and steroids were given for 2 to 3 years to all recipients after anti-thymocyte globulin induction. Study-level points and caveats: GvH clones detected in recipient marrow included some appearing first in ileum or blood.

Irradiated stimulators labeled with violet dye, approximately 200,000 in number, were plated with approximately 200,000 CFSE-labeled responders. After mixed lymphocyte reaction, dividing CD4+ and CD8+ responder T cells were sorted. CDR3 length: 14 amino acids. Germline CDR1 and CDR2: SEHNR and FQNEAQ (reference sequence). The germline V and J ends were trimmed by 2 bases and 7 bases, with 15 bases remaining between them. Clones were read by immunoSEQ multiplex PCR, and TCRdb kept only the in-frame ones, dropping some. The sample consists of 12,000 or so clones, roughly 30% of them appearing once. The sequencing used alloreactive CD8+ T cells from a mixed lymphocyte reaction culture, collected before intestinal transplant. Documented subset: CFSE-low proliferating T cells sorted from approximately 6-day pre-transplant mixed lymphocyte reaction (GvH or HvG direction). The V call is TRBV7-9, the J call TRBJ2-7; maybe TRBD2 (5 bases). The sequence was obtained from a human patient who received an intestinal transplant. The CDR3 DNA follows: TGTGCCAGCAGCTTATCGCCCAGGCCGGGGGAGCAGTACTTC. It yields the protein CASSLSPRPGEQYF.